Below, 32 T cell receptor beta chains from the same sample are listed, as sequenced in a study of T cells in Graves' hyperthyroidism and ophthalmopathy. Authors of the study amplified TCR beta CDR3 regions from RNA transcripts. TCR CDR3 regions were first amplified by RT-PCR with HTBI primers. TCRdb itself ran the multiplex PCR reads through MiXCR, one entry per CDR3 protein. Seen here are under 250,000 distinct CDR3 sequences, approximately 25% observed once, and the top ten hold approximately 32%. Sequences were obtained from blood. The source of these receptors is a woman in her thirties or forties with Graves' ophthalmopathy.

At least ten counts were recorded for this clonotype. This chain uses TRBV12-3 or TRBV12-4 with TRBJ1-2, with 7 nucleotides matching TRBD1. The CDR3 loop spans 15 amino acids. The ends lost 4 bases at V and 1 base at J; junction bases unmatched: 6. The CDR3 sequence: CASSSQQGINYGYTF. CDR3 sequence (DNA): TGTGCCAGCAGTTCCCAACAGGGGATTAACTATGGCTACACCTTC.

This clonotype was found many times. The chain is built from TRBV6-1 and TRBJ2-7, with D hard to call. The germline V gene has CDR1 MNHNS and CDR2 SASEGT. The V end was cut by 4 bases, the J end by 0 bases, with 4 bases between. The CDR3 loop spans 12 amino acids. CDR3 region: CASSAASYEQYF. As DNA, the CDR3 is TGTGCCAGCAGTGCAGCCTCCTACGAGCAGTACTTC.

V and J are TRBV6-1 and TRBJ1-1; possibly TRBD1 for D (5 bases). Trimming stripped 6 bases from V and 1 base from J, with 12 bases between. Looked up from germline, CDR1 is MNHNS and CDR2 is SASEGT. The CDR3 consists of 14 residues. The CDR3 protein is CASSEGLWNTEAFF. The CDR3 region has the DNA TGTGCCAGCAGCGAGGGGTTGTGGAACACTGAAGCTTTCTTT.

This clonotype was picked up many times. The gene calls are TRBV20-1 and TRBJ2-4, with D possibly being TRBD2 (7 bases). CDR3 size: 21 residues. In germline, CDR1 is DFQATT, CDR2 SNEGSKA (reference sequence). V lost 3 bases, J lost 0 bases, and 30 bases lay in between. CDR3 in amino acids: CSARDPGAKGGVLLAKNIQYF. The CDR3 nucleotides read TGCAGTGCTAGGGATCCCGGGGCGAAGGGGGGGGTGTTACTAGCCAAAAACATTCAGTACTTC.

The V gene is TRBV6-1, the J gene TRBJ2-7; 8 bases line up with TRBD1. The CDR3 is made up of 13 amino acids. Germline V gene data show CDR1 as MNHNS and CDR2 as SASEGT. Losses at the gene ends were 6 bases for V and 3 bases for J; bases not matched to a gene: 4. The CDR3 DNA is TGTGCCAGCAGCGACAGGGGTAGCTACGAGCAGTACTTC. Translation gives CASSDRGSYEQYF.

Ten or more counts support this clonotype. V usage is TRBV30 and J usage is TRBJ2-7; TRBD1 is a possible D gene (5 bases). Looked up from germline, CDR1 is GTSNPN and CDR2 is SVGIG (reference sequence). This CDR3 is built from 14 residues. Trimming removed 0 bases from V and 2 bases from J, with 11 bases in between. DNA of the CDR3: TGTGCCTGGAGTGTGGGGCAGACGCCCTACGAGCAGTACTTC. This sequence encodes CAWSVGQTPYEQYF.

This clonotype has at least ten counts. The rearrangement uses TRBV11-2 and TRBJ1-1, with 7 bases that match TRBD1. The V segment lost 8 bases and the J segment 1 base; nucleotides outside the gene matches: 4. The CDR3 totals 13 residues. Germline V lookup: CDR1 SGHAT, CDR2 FQNNGV. CDR3 amino acids: CASRGQTNTEAFF. The CDR3 coding sequence is TGTGCCAGCCGGGGACAGACGAACACTGAAGCTTTCTTT. Using reference TRBV11-2 and TRBJ1-1 for the parts outside the CDR3, the full variable domain is EAGVAQSPRYKIIEKRQSVAFWCNPISGHATLYWYQQILGQGPKLLIQFQNNGVVDDSQLPKDRFSAERLKGVDSTLKIQPAKLEDSAVYLCASRGQTNTEAFFGQGTRLTVV.

This clonotype was seen repeatedly, ten times or more. CDR3 loop: CASSTGQSYEQYF. DNA for the CDR3: TGTGCCAGCAGCACGGGTCAATCCTACGAGCAGTACTTC. The chain employs TRBV7-8 and TRBJ2-7; no reliable D call. The CDR3 contains 13 residues. The V and J ends lost 5 bases and 1 base respectively, with 9 bases between them. Germline V gene sequence: CDR1 SGHVS, CDR2 FQNEAQ.

This clonotype was seen repeatedly, ten times or more. The chain recombines TRBV5-1 with TRBJ2-7; 8 nucleotides agree with TRBD1. V was clipped by 4 bases and J by 4 bases; unmatched bases: 7. The CDR3 consists of 14 residues. Germline V lookup: CDR1 SGHRS, CDR2 YFSETQ. CDR3 nucleotide sequence: TGCGCCAGCAGCGGTCCGGACAGGGATTACGAGCAGTACTTC. It yields the protein CASSGPDRDYEQYF. Looking up the rest from reference TRBV5-1 and TRBJ2-7 gives the full variable domain: KAGVTQTPRYLIKTRGQQVTLSCSPISGHRSVSWYQQTPGQGLQFLFEYFSETQRNKGNFPGRFSGRQFSNSRSEMNVSTLELGDSALYLCASSGPDRDYEQYFGPGTRLTVT.

This clonotype was seen many times. V is TRBV13 and J is TRBJ2-7; 7 bases align to TRBD2. The CDR3 contains 13 residues. V was pared by 5 bases and J by 3 bases, with 4 bases of the junction left unmatched. Germline assignment: CDR1 PRHDT and CDR2 FYEKMQ (reference sequence). The CDR3 spells CASSTGLGYEQYF. CDR3 in DNA: TGTGCCAGCAGCACTGGACTAGGCTACGAGCAGTACTTC.

This clonotype occurred many times. J is TRBJ1-5 and V is TRBV28; 8 nucleotides match TRBD1. V was clipped by 2 bases and J by 6 bases; unmatched bases: 3. This CDR3 is built from 14 residues. The germline V gene encodes CDR1 MDHEN and CDR2 SYDVKM. The CDR3: CASSLGQGGQPQHF. The CDR3 nucleotides are TGTGCCAGCAGTTTAGGACAGGGCGGTCAGCCCCAGCATTTT. The full variable domain, rest sourced from reference TRBV28 and TRBJ1-5, is DVKVTQSSRYLVKRTGEKVFLECVQDMDHENMFWYRQDPGLGLRLIYFSYDVKMKEKGDIPEGYSVSREKKERFSLILESASTNQTSMYLCASSLGQGGQPQHFGDGTRLSIL.

The rearrangement joins TRBV6-1 to TRBJ1-3; 7 bases align to TRBD1. Trimming removed 6 bases from V and 0 bases from J; junction bases left unmatched: 5. The CDR3 runs 15 residues. From germline, CDR1 is MNHNS and CDR2 SASEGT. CDR3 coding DNA: TGTGCCAGCAGGGGACAGCGCCCCTCTGGAAACACCATATATTTT. Its translation: CASRGQRPSGNTIYF.

This clonotype has a count of ten or more. The rearrangement uses TRBV6-2 or TRBV6-3 and TRBJ2-5, with TRBD2 matching 7 bases. The CDR3 loop spans 15 amino acids. With 4 bases clipped from V and 5 bases from J, the junction kept 10 bases outside the gene matches. Germline-derived CDR1 and CDR2 are MNHEY and SVGEGT. In DNA form, the CDR3 reads TGTGCCAGCAGTTTGGAGCGGGGACGGGGGGAGACCCAGTACTTC. Its protein is CASSLERGRGETQYF.

This clonotype occurred many times. The CDR3 DNA is TGCAGTGTCTTGGACTCGGTTACCTACGAGCAGTACTTC. Its translation: CSVLDSVTYEQYF. The V and J genes are TRBV20-1 and TRBJ2-7; a possible D gene is TRBD2 (5 bases). This CDR3 is built from 13 residues. Trimming cost V 7 bases and J 2 bases, with 15 bases left between them. Germline V lookup: CDR1 DFQATT, CDR2 SNEGSKA (reference sequence).

This clonotype was counted many times. CDR3 nucleotide sequence: TGTGCCATCAGTGAGTCAAGCGTAGGCGGGCGTCGGGATGGCTACACCTTC. Translated: CAISESSVGGRRDGYTF. The chain carries TRBV10-3 and TRBJ1-2; D not resolved. Per germline, CDR1 ENHRY and CDR2 SYGVKD. The CDR3 spans 17 residues. The V gene lost 0 bases and the J gene lost 6 bases, with 20 bases spanning the gap.

This clonotype showed up many times. This rearrangement joins TRBV2 to TRBJ2-5; 7 bases fit TRBD2. The CDR3 runs to 13 residues. Per the germline V gene, CDR1 is SNHLY and CDR2 is FYNNEI. The J segment lost 2 bases and the V segment lost 7 bases, leaving 4 bases of the junction unmatched. Here the CDR3 reads CASTPSGQETQYF. CDR3 in DNA: TGTGCCAGCACCCCTAGCGGACAAGAGACCCAGTACTTC.

To note about this clonotype: Its ends do not fully match the called genes, so a read error is possible. This chain connects TRBV30 to TRBJ2-5; D gene ambiguous. This CDR3 is built from 12 residues. Germline V gene lookup returns CDR1 GTSNPN and CDR2 SVGIG (reference sequence). The CDR3 loop is CAWSIGQETQYF. CDR3 nucleotide sequence: TGTGCCTGGAGTATAGGTCAAGAGACCCAGTATTTC.

This clonotype has ten or more counts. The chain employs TRBV19 and TRBJ1-1; the D is unclear. The CDR3 totals 14 residues. Germline V CDR1 and CDR2: LNHDA, SQIVND (reference sequence). The V gene lost 6 bases and the J gene lost 5 bases, with 16 bases spanning the gap. The DNA for the CDR3 is TGTGCCAGTAGGGAGAGGACGGCGGGTACTGAAGCTTTCTTT. This gives the protein CASRERTAGTEAFF.

The gene calls are TRBV20-1 and TRBJ2-7; D unresolved. The CDR3 loop spans 12 amino acids. Germline V gene lookup returns CDR1 DFQATT and CDR2 SNEGSKA (reference sequence). Trimming took 0 bases from V and 4 from J, leaving 7 bases between them. The CDR3 DNA is TGCAGTGCTAGAGATTTGGGGTACGAGCAGTACTTC. It is translated as CSARDLGYEQYF.

The rearrangement joins TRBV7-2 to TRBJ2-4; 7 bases align to TRBD1. The CDR3 is made up of 17 amino acids. From germline, CDR1 is SGHTA and CDR2 FQGNSA. The ends lost 4 bases at V and 0 bases at J; junction bases unmatched: 9. The CDR3, as DNA: TGTGCCAGCAGCTCCCCCCCGGGACAGCTAGCCAAAAACATTCAGTACTTC. This gives the protein CASSSPPGQLAKNIQYF. Looking up the rest from reference TRBV7-2 and TRBJ2-4 gives the full variable domain: GAGVSQSPSNKVTEKGKDVELRCDPISGHTALYWYRQSLGQGLEFLIYFQGNSAPDKSGLPSDRFSAERTGGSVSTLTIQRTQQEDSAVYLCASSSPPGQLAKNIQYFGAGTRLSVL.

The V and J genes are TRBV20-1 and TRBJ2-7; TRBD1 or TRBD2 may be the D gene (5 bases each). The CDR3 runs 13 residues. Germline CDR1 DFQATT, CDR2 SNEGSKA (reference sequence). The CDR3 sequence: CSGAWAVSYEQYF. CDR3 coding DNA: TGCAGCGGGGCCTGGGCGGTCTCCTACGAGCAGTACTTC.

This rearrangement joins TRBV6-1 to TRBJ2-6; no reliable D call. The CDR3 loop spans 12 amino acids. V gave up 11 bases and J gave up 8 bases, with 13 bases separating them. CDR1 and CDR2 from the germline V gene are MNHNS and SASEGT. The CDR3 reads CASGPPTNVLTF. The CDR3 bases are TGTGCCTCCGGACCTCCAACCAACGTCCTGACTTTC.

In its sample, this clonotype was seen many times. The CDR3, as DNA: TGCAGTGCCCCTGACCGGGGCACCTACGAGCAGTACTTC. It translates to CSAPDRGTYEQYF. The chain combines TRBV20-1 with TRBJ2-7; either TRBD1 or TRBD2 may fit D (5 bases each). The V gene lost 6 bases and the J gene lost 2 bases, with 14 bases spanning the gap. The CDR3 is 13 amino acids. Germline loops: CDR1 DFQATT, CDR2 SNEGSKA (reference sequence).

This clonotype was observed many times. The chain combines TRBV27 with TRBJ1-1; D might be TRBD1 (6 bases). The CDR3 spans 16 residues. CDR1 is MNHEY and CDR2 is SMNVEV in the germline V gene (reference sequence). With 4 bases removed from V and 1 base from J, the gap between germline ends came to 16 bases. CDR3 sequence (DNA): TGTGCCAGCAGTTCCCCCACAGGGTACCCGAACACTGAAGCTTTCTTT. It translates to CASSSPTGYPNTEAFF.

This clonotype was seen a handful of times. The rearrangement links TRBV28 to TRBJ2-5, with D uncertain. The length of the CDR3 is 13 residues. CDR1 MDHEN and CDR2 SYDVKM come from the germline V gene. Trimming pared 6 bases from V and 5 bases from J, leaving 13 bases between. CDR3 bases: TGTGCCAGCAGCTTAAGGGTTGCGGAGACCCAGTACTTC. Its protein product is CASSLRVAETQYF.

This clonotype was seen ten or more times. The chain uses TRBV27 and TRBJ2-2; D remains unclear. V lost 1 base and J lost 3, with 3 bases in between. Germline V gene lookup returns CDR1 MNHEY and CDR2 SMNVEV (reference sequence). This CDR3 region has 13 residues. CDR3 sequence reads: CASSLLDTGELFF. CDR3 coding DNA: TGTGCCAGCAGTTTATTGGACACCGGGGAGCTGTTTTTT.

The chain joins TRBV6-1 to TRBJ1-5; D call uncertain. This CDR3 spans 14 amino acids. Trimming took off 8 bases at V and 0 bases at J, with 11 bases between the two ends. Germline assignment: CDR1 MNHNS and CDR2 SASEGT. DNA for the CDR3: TGTGCCAGCTCGCTCCTCTATAGCAATCAGCCCCAGCATTTT. Translating it yields CASSLLYSNQPQHF.

This clonotype was recorded many times. The V call is TRBV24-1, the J call TRBJ2-7; D gene ambiguous. CDR3 length: 14 residues. Trimming removed 9 bases at V and 0 bases at J, with 14 bases between. CDR1 and CDR2 from the germline V gene are KGHDR and SFDVKD. CDR3 residues: CATASRSYSYEQYF. Here the CDR3 DNA reads TGTGCCACCGCTTCCCGGTCGTACTCCTACGAGCAGTACTTC.

This clonotype showed up many times. The gene calls are TRBV5-1 and TRBJ2-5; 8 bases line up with TRBD1. The CDR3 spans 14 residues. The ends lost 3 bases at V and 5 bases at J; junction bases unmatched: 6. Looked up from germline, CDR1 is SGHRS and CDR2 is YFSETQ. Written as DNA, the CDR3 is TGCGCCAGCAGCTCTTCAGGGGGCCAGGAGACCCAGTACTTC. It translates to CASSSSGGQETQYF.

This clonotype was seen a single time. V gene TRBV30 combines with J gene TRBJ2-7, with D unclear. V lost 7 bases and J 2 bases, leaving 12 bases between the germline ends. The CDR3 spans 12 residues. Germline V gene lookup returns CDR1 GTSNPN and CDR2 SVGIG (reference sequence). The CDR3 sequence is CASESVAYEQYF. The CDR3 DNA sequence: TGTGCCTCGGAGTCCGTTGCCTACGAGCAGTACTTC.

The table lists this clonotype with a count of one. The rearrangement joins TRBV4-3 to TRBJ1-1; TRBD1 is a possible D gene (5 bases). Germline assignment: CDR1 LGHNA and CDR2 YSLEER. V lost 0 bases to trimming and J lost 3 bases, with 11 bases between them. This CDR3 comprises 15 residues. The CDR3 loop is CASSQDQGGDTEAFF. The CDR3 DNA is TGCGCCAGCAGCCAAGATCAGGGAGGGGACACTGAAGCTTTCTTT.

In this sample, this clonotype turned up many times. The chain uses TRBV3-1 and TRBJ2-4; D is perhaps TRBD1 (5 bases). The V end was cut by 3 bases, the J end by 4 bases, with 7 bases between. This CDR3 spans 13 amino acids. Germline lookup yields CDR1 LGHDT and CDR2 YNNKEL (reference sequence). Here the CDR3 reads CASSQTAKNIQYF. The CDR3 nucleotides read TGTGCCAGCAGCCAGACAGCTAAAAACATTCAGTACTTC.